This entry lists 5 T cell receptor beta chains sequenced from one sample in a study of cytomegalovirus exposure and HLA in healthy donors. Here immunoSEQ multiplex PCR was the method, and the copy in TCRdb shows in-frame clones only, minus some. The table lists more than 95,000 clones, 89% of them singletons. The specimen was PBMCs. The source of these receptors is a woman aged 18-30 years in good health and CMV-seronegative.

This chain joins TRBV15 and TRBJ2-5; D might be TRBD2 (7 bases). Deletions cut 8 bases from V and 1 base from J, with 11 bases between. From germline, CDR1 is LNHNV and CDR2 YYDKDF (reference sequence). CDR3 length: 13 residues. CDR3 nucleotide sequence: TGTGCCACCCGCGGGGGCTCCCAAGAGACCCAGTACTTC. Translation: CATRGGSQETQYF. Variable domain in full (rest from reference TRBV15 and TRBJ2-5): DAMVIQNPRYQVTQFGKPVTLSCSQTLNHNVMYWYQQKSSQAPKLLFHYYDKDFNNEADTPDNFQSRRPNTSFCFLDIRSPGLGDTAMYLCATRGGSQETQYFGPGTRLLVL.

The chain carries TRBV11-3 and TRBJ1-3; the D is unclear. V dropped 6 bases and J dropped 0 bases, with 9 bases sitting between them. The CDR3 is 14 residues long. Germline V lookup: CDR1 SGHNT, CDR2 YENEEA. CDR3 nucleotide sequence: TGTGCCAGCAGTTCAGGTTCCTCTGGAAACACCATATATTTT. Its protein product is CASSSGSSGNTIYF. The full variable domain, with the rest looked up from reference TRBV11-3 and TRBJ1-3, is EAGVVQSPRYKIIEKKQPVAFWCNPISGHNTLYWYLQNLGQGPELLIRYENEEAVDDSQLPKDRFSAERLKGVDSTLKIQPAELGDSAVYLCASSSGSSGNTIYFGEGSWLTVV.

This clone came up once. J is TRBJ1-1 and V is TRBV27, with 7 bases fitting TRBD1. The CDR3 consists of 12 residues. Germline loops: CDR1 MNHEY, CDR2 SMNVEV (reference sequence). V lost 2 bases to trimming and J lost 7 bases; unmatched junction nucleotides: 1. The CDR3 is CASSLQGGEAFF. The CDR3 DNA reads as TGTGCCAGCAGTTTACAGGGGGGTGAAGCTTTCTTT.

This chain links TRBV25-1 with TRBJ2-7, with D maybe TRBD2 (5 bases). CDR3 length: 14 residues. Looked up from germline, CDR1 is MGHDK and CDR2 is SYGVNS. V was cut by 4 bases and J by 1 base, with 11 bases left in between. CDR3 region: CASSVGGGSYEQYF. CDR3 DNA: TGTGCCAGCAGTGTAGGAGGCGGTTCCTACGAGCAGTACTTC.

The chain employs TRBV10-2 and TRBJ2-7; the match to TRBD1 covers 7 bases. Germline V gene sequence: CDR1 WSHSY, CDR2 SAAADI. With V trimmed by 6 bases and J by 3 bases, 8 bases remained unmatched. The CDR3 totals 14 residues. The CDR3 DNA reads TGCGCCAGCAGATCCGGGACAGTAGTCTACGAGCAGTACGTC. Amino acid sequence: CASRSGTVVYEQYV.